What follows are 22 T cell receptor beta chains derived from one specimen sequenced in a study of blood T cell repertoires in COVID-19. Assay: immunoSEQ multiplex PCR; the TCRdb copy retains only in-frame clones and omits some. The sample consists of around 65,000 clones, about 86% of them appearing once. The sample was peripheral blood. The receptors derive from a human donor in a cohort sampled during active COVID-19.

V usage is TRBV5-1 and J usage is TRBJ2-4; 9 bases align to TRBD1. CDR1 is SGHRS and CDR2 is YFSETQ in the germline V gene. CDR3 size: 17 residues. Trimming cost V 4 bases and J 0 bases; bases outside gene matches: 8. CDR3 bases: TGCGCCAGCAGCCACCCTGGACAGGGGCGAGCCAAAAACATTCAGTACTTC. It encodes CASSHPGQGRAKNIQYF.

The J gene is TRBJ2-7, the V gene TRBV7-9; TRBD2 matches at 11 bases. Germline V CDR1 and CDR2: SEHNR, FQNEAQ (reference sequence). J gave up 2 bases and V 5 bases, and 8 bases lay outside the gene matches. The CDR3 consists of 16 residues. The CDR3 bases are TGTGCCAGCAGCCCCGGGACTAGCGGTCCCCCCTACGAGCAGTACTTC. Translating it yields CASSPGTSGPPYEQYF.

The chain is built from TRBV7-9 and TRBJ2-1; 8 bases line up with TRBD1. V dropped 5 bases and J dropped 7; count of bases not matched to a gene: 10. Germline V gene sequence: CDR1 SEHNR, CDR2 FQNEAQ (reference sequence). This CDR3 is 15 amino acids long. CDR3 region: CASSRRAGGENEQFF. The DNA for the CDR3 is TGTGCCAGCAGCCGGCGGGCAGGGGGCGAAAATGAGCAGTTCTTC. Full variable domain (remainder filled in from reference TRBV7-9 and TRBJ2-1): DTGVSQNPRHKITKRGQNVTFRCDPISEHNRLYWYRQTLGQGPEFLTYFQNEAQLEKSRLLSDRFSAERPKGSFSTLEIQRTEQGDSAMYLCASSRRAGGENEQFFGPGTRLTVL.

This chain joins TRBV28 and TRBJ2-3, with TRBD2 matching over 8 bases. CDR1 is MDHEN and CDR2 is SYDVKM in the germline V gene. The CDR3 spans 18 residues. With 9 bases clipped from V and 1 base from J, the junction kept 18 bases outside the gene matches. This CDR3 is CASGLLTAGGARTDTQYF. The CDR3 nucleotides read TGTGCCAGTGGGTTACTCACTGCCGGGGGGGCCCGCACAGATACGCAGTATTTT.

The CDR3 region is CASSRAGGRGTEAFF. The CDR3 DNA reads as TGTGCCAGCAGCCGCGCAGGGGGCCGAGGCACTGAAGCTTTCTTT. The V and J genes are TRBV27 and TRBJ1-1; 8 bases are shared with TRBD1. The CDR3 extends over 15 amino acids. Germline V gene lookup returns CDR1 MNHEY and CDR2 SMNVEV (reference sequence). J gave up 4 bases and V 6 bases, and 10 bases lay outside the gene matches.

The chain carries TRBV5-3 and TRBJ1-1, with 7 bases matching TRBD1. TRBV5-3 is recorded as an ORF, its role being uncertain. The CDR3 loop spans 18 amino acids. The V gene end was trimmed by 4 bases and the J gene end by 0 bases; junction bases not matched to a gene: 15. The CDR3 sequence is CARSLRDSHFPMNTEAFF. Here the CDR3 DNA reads TGTGCCAGAAGCCTCCGGGACAGCCACTTCCCAATGAACACTGAAGCTTTCTTT.

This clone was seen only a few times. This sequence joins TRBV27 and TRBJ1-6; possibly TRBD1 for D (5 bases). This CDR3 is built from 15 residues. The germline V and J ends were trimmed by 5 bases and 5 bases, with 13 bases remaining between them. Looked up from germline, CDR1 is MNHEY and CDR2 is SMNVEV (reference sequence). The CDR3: CASSLRQPNNSPLHF. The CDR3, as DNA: TGTGCCAGCAGTCTCCGACAGCCTAATAATTCACCCCTCCACTTT.

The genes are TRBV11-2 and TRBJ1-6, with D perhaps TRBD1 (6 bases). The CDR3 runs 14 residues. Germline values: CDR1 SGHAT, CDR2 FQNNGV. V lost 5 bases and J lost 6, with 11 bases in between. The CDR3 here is CASSGQWSNSPLHF. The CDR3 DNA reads TGTGCCAGCAGCGGACAGTGGAGTAATTCACCCCTCCACTTT.

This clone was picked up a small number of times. The chain's CDR3 is CASSYRLGDYEQYF. CDR3 nucleotides: TGTGCCAGTAGTTACCGACTAGGAGACTACGAGCAGTACTTC. This chain uses TRBV19 with TRBJ2-7; D perhaps matches TRBD2 (6 bases). In germline, CDR1 is LNHDA, CDR2 SQIVND (reference sequence). This CDR3 is built from 14 residues. The ends were cut back, 5 bases at V and 3 bases at J, with 14 bases in the middle.

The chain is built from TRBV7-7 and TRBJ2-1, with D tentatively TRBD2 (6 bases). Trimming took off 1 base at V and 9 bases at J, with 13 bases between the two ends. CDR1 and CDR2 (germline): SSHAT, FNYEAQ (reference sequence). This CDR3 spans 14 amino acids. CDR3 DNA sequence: TGTGCCAGCAGCTTAGGGGGACTGGCCGTTGAGCAGTTCTTC. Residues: CASSLGGLAVEQFF.

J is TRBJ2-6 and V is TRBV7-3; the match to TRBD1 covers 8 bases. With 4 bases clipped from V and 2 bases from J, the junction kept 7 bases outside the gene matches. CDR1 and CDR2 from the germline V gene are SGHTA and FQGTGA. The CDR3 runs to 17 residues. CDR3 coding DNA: TGTGCCAGCAGCTCGAAGGCACAGGGGGCTGGGGCCAACGTCCTGACTTTC. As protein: CASSSKAQGAGANVLTF.

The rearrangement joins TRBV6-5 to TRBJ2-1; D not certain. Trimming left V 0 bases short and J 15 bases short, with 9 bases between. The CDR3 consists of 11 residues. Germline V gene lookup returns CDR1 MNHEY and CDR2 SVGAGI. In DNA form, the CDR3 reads TGTGCCAGCAGTTACTCGAATCTAGTGTTCTTC. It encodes CASSYSNLVFF.

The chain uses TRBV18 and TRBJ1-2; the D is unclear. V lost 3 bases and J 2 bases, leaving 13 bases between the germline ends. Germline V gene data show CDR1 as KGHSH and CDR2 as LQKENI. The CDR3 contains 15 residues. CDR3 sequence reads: CASSPLEVFNYGYTF. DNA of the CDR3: TGTGCCAGCTCACCGTTAGAGGTGTTCAACTATGGCTACACCTTC.

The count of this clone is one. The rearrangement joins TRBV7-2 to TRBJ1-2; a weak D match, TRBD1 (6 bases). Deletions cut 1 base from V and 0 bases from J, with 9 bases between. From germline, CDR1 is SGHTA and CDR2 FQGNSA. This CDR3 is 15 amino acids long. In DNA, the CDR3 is TGTGCCAGCAGCTTAGACAGGGCCCCTAACTATGGCTACACCTTC. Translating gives CASSLDRAPNYGYTF.

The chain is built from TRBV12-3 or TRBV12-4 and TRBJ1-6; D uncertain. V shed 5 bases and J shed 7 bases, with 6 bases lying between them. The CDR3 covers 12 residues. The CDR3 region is CASSLPNSPLHF. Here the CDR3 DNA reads TGTGCCAGCAGTCTCCCGAATTCACCCCTCCACTTT.

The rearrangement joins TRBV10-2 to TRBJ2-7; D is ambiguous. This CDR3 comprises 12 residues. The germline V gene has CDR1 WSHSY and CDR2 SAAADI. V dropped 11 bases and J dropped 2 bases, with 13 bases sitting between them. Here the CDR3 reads CASRGVPYEQYF. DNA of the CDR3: TGCGCCTCCCGCGGCGTGCCCTACGAGCAGTACTTC.

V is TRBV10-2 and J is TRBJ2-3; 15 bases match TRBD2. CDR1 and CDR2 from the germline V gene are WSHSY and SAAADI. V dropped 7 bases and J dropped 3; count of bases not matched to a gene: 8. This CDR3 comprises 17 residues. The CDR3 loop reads CASTDGTSGRKTDTQYF. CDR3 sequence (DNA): TGCGCCAGCACTGACGGGACTAGCGGGAGGAAGACAGATACGCAGTATTTT.

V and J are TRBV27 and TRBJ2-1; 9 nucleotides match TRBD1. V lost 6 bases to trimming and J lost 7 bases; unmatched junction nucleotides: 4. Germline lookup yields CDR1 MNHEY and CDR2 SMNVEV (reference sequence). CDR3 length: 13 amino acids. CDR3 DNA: TGTGCCAGCAGGGCGGGACAGGGAAATGAGCAGTTCTTC. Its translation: CASRAGQGNEQFF.

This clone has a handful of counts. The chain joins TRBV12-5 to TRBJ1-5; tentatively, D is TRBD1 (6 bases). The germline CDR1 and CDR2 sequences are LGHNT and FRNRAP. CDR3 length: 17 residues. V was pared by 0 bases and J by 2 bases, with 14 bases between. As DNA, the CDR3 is TGTGCTAGTGGTTTGGTACTACAGGGTCGGCGCAATCAGCCCCAGCATTTT. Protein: CASGLVLQGRRNQPQHF.

The CDR3 coding sequence is TGTGCCAGTAACCAACGGGACAGGAAGCATTTGTCCTACAATGAGCAGTTCTTC. Amino acid sequence: CASNQRDRKHLSYNEQFF. The rearrangement joins TRBV19 to TRBJ2-1, with TRBD1 identical over 8 bases. CDR3 length: 18 amino acids. J was trimmed by 1 base and V by 7 bases; bases with no gene match: 15. Germline V gives CDR1 LNHDA, CDR2 SQIVND (reference sequence).

In DNA, the CDR3 is TGTGCCAGCTCACCGGGACTGCAAAACACCATATATTTT. Its protein is CASSPGLQNTIYF. The chain recombines TRBV18 with TRBJ1-3; weak D call: TRBD1 (5 bases). V was clipped by 3 bases and J by 6 bases, with 9 bases between them. From germline, CDR1 is KGHSH and CDR2 LQKENI. This CDR3 spans 13 amino acids.

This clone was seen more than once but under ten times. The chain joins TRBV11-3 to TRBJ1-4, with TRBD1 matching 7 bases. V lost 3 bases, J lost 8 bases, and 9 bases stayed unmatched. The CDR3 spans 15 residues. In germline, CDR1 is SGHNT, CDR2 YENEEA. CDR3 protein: CASSLTQGRPEKLFF. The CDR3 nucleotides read TGTGCCAGCAGCTTGACACAGGGGAGGCCCGAAAAACTGTTTTTT.